This T cell receptor (beta chain) was sequenced during a study of CD8+CD57+ T cells in acquired aplastic anemia (dated by TCRdb to between 2018 and 2020). General notes on the study: On average, sorted CD4+ and CD8+ cells yielded roughly 3.4 ug of extracted DNA, with a range of roughly 0.18 to 30 ug. An average of approximately 10 million reads for CD4+ cells and 11.0 million reads for CD8+ cells was obtained from healthy donor samples.

Genomic DNA served as template for TCR beta VDJ combination and CDR3 sequence profiling. An Illumina HiSeq 2000 was the platform used for TCR repertoire sequencing. For the original study's pipeline: TRBV/TRBJ rearrangement plots, CDR3 size and DJ length profiles, and Simpson's diversity index were used to assess repertoires. The immunodominant clone was defined as the most abundant DNA sequence in deep sequencing data. CDR3 amino acid sequences were checked for sharing between subjects and were compared against published repertoires and the VDJdb database. Clones were called with MiXCR by TCRdb after fastp trimmed the public reads at Q25, and only in-frame beta chains were retained. Rows merge per CDR3 protein into single entries with the most common DNA and genes. It is TCRdb's table, rather than the study itself, that gives the V and J calls and clone size. The sample table shows 150,000 to 200,000 distinct CDR3 sequences, and around 60% are seen once. Roughly 44% of the sample comes from the top ten.

The study deep-sequenced TCR repertoires of sorted CD4+ and CD8+ blood T cells from severe aplastic anemia patients and healthy subjects. Ficoll-Paque density gradient centrifugation was used to isolate peripheral blood mononuclear cells. Before DNA was extracted, CD4+ and CD8+ T cells were sorted using either FACS or magnetic beads. The table lists this clonotype with a few counts. Its antigen is not yet known. One junction end disagrees with the germline gene, perhaps due to a read error. Spanning cysteine to phenylalanine, the CDR3 consists of 16 amino acids. Only the CDR3 DNA is retained, 48 bases long and in frame from the first base. Taken from the germline V gene, the CDR1 and CDR2 loops are MNHNS and SASEGT. Broader findings and caveats from the paper: Patients and healthy controls showed no significant difference in CD8+ Simpson's diversity (P=0.060). Around 27 CD8+ CDR3 sequences were shared between patients and controls but appeared highly expressed in patients and within their immunodominant clones.

Sequenced material: sorted CD4+, CD8+, or CD8+CD57+ T cells (not recorded which) from PBMCs. The sequence derives from a human donor in good health. Rearrangement joined TRBV6-1 to TRBJ2-1; the D region possibly corresponds to TRBD1 (5 bases align). In nucleotide form, the sequence is TGCGCCAGCAGTGACCCGACAGCGATCTCCTACAATGGGCAGTTCTTC. Protein translation: CASSDPTAISYNGQFF.